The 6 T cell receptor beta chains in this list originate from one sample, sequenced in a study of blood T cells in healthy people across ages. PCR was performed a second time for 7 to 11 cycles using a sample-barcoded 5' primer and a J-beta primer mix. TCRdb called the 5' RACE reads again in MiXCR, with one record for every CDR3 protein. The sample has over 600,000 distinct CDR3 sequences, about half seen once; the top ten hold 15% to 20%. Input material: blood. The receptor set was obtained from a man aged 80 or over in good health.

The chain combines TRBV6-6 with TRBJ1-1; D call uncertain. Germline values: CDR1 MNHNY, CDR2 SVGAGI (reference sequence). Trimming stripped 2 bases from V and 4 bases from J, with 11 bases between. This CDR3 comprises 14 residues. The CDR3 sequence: CASSYAQVSTEAFF. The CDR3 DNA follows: TGTGCCAGCAGTTACGCGCAGGTCTCCACTGAAGCTTTCTTT.

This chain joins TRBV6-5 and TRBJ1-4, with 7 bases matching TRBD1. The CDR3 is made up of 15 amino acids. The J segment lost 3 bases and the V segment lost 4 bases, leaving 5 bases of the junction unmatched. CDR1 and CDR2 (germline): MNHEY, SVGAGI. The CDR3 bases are TGTGCCAGCAGTTCAGGGGGGACAGCTAATGAAAAACTGTTTTTT. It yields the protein CASSSGGTANEKLFF.

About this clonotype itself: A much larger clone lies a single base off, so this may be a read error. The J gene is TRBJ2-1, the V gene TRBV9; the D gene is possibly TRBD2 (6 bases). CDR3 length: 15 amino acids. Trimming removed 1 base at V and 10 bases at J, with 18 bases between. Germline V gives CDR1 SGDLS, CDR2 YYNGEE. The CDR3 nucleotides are TGTGCCAGCAGCGTAACGGGGGAAGTTAGTTACGAGCAGTTCTTC. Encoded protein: CASSVTGEVSYEQFF.

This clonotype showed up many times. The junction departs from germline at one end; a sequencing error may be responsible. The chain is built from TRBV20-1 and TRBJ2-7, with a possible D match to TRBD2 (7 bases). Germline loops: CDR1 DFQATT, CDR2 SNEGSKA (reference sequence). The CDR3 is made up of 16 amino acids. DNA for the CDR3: TGCAGCGCTAGAGATATGGGACAAGGACTAGCCTACGAGCAGTACTTC. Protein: CSARDMGQGLAYEQYF.

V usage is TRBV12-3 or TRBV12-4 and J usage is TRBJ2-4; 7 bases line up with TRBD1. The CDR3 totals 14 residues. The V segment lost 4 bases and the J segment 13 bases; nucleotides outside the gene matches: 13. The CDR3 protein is CASSSLGGQGEQYF. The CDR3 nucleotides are TGTGCCAGCAGTTCCCTTGGGGGTCAGGGGGAGCAGTACTTC.

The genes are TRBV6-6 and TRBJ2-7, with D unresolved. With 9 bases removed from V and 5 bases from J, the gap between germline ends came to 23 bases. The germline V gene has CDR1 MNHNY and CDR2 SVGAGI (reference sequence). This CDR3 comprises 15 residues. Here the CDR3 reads CASRSSGAEYDEQYF. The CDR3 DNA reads TGTGCCAGTAGGTCTTCGGGCGCGGAATACGACGAGCAGTACTTC.